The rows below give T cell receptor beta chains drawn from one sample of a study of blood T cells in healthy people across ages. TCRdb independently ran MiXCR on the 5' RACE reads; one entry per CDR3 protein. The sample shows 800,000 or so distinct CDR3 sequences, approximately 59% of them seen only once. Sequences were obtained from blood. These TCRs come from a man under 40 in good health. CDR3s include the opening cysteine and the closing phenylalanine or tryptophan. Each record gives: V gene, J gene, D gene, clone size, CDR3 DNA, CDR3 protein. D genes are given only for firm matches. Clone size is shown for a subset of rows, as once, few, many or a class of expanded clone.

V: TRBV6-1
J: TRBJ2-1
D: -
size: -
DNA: TGTGCCAGCAGTGAAACTTTCTACAATGAGCAGTTCTTC
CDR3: CASSETFYNEQFF

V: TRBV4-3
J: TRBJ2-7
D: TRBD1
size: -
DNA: TGCGCCAGCACGCCCGGGACAGGGATCCACGAGCAGTACTTC
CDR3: CASTPGTGIHEQYF

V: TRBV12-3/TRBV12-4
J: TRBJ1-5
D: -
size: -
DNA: TGTACCAGCGCCCCCGGGGGGGGTAGTCAGCCCCAGCATTTT
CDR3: CTSAPGGGSQPQHF

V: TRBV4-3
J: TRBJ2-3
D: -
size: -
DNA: TGCGCCAGCAGCCAAGGGCCTTCCTTAGATACGCAGTATTTT
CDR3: CASSQGPSLDTQYF

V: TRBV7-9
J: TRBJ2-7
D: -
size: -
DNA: TGTGCCAGCAGCCCGCTAGAACGGGGACGGAGCTCCTACGAGCAGTACTTC
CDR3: CASSPLERGRSSYEQYF

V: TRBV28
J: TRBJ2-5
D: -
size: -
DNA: TGTGCCAGCAGTCGCCAACAGGTCCAAGAGACCCAGTACTTC
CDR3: CASSRQQVQETQYF

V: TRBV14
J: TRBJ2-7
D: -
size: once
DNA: TGTGCCAGCAGCCAAAGCTCGGCACAATACTCCTACGAGCAGTACTTC
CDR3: CASSQSSAQYSYEQYF

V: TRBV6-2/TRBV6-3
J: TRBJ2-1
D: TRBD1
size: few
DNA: TGTGCCAGCAGTTACGACAGGGTAAATGAGCAGTTCTTC
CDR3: CASSYDRVNEQFF

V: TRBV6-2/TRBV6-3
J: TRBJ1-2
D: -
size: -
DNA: TGTGCCAGCAGTTACTCCCCCAGGGCCCACTATGGCTACACCTTC
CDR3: CASSYSPRAHYGYTF

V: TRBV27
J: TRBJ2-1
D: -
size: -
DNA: TGTGCCAGCCTCGGGCATCAGGGGAACAATGAGCAGTTCTTC
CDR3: CASLGHQGNNEQFF

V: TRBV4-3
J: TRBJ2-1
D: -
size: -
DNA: TGCGCCAGCAGCCAAGTTAGGATTAGGCACGATGAGCAGTTCTTC
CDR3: CASSQVRIRHDEQFF

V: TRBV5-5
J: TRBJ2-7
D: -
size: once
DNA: TGTGCCAGCAGCTTGGGCTACAGGATAAACTCCTACGAGCAGTACTTC
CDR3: CASSLGYRINSYEQYF

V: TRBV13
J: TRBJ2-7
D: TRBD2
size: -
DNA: TGTGCCAGCAGCTCGGTAGCGGGGGGCACCTACGAGCAGTACTTC
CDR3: CASSSVAGGTYEQYF

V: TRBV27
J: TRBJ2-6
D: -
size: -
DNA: TGTGCCACCCGCCCCCCTGGGGCCAACGTCCTGACTTTC
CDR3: CATRPPGANVLTF

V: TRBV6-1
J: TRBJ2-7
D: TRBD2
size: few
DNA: TGTGCCAGCCATAGAGTCGGGGGGGGGCCCCACGAGCAGTACTTC
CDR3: CASHRVGGGPHEQYF